One sample yielded the 5 T cell receptor beta chains listed below, sequenced in a study. TCRdb processed the RT-PCR reads anew with MiXCR; each CDR3 protein has one entry. The profile shows almost 700,000 distinct CDR3 sequences, over 12% of them singletons. Sequencing was performed on memory CD4+ T cells from blood. All receptors derive from a female donor in good health, serving as a healthy control.

A few counts support this clonotype. The V call is TRBV18, the J call TRBJ2-1; D is uncertain. This CDR3 is 14 amino acids long. Looked up from germline, CDR1 is KGHSH and CDR2 is LQKENI. The V gene lost 3 bases and the J gene lost 8 bases, with 14 bases spanning the gap. The CDR3 spells CASSPPPGSDEQFF. The DNA of the CDR3 is TGTGCCAGCTCACCCCCCCCAGGCAGCGATGAGCAGTTCTTC.

Written as DNA, the CDR3 is TGTGCCAGCAGTGCTTGGGACGCTTCAGATACGCAGTATTTT. Its protein is CASSAWDASDTQYF. The chain is built from TRBV6-4 and TRBJ2-3; possibly TRBD1 or TRBD2 for D (5 bases each). The germline V gene has CDR1 MRHNA and CDR2 SNTAGT. V lost 4 bases, J lost 4 bases, and 12 bases lay in between. There are 14 residues in the CDR3.

In this sample, this clonotype turned up a few times. The rearrangement joins TRBV29-1 to TRBJ1-6; 9 nucleotides line up with TRBD1. This CDR3 region has 13 residues. The germline V gene has CDR1 SQVTM and CDR2 ANQGSEA. V lost 4 bases, J lost 10 bases, and 5 bases stayed unmatched. In DNA, the CDR3 is TGCAGCGTTGGGACAGGGGAGAAGTCACCCCTCCACTTT. It yields the protein CSVGTGEKSPLHF.

This clonotype was observed a few times. V usage is TRBV4-3 and J usage is TRBJ2-2; D may be TRBD1 or TRBD2 (5 bases each). V was pared by 7 bases and J by 2 bases, with 11 bases between. The germline V gene has CDR1 LGHNA and CDR2 YSLEER. This CDR3 comprises 14 residues. The CDR3 region is CASKFGGNTGELFF. CDR3 bases: TGCGCCAGCAAATTTGGGGGAAACACCGGGGAGCTGTTTTTT.

The sample holds many counts of this clonotype. The genes are TRBV7-6 and TRBJ2-7; 9 bases fit TRBD1. Trimming removed 1 base from V and 5 bases from J; junction bases left unmatched: 6. Looked up from germline, CDR1 is SGHVS and CDR2 is FNYEAQ. This CDR3 is built from 15 residues. CDR3 in amino acids: CASSLGTGDIHEQYF. As DNA, the CDR3 is TGTGCCAGCAGCTTAGGGACAGGGGACATCCACGAGCAGTACTTC.